This T cell receptor (beta chain) was captured in a study of blood T cell repertoires in COVID-19. Study information: Donors in the United States, Italy and Spain gave samples during acute or convalescent COVID-19.

The study recruited people aged about 18 to 90 years across 24 US areas. Researchers sorted participants into cohorts using their self-reported clinical history. Trimming at V came to 4 bases and at J to 4 bases, leaving 9 bases not matched to a gene. Germline loops: CDR1 MNHEY, CDR2 SVGAGI. The CDR3 covers 16 residues. Original analysis: Reference gene primer amplification gave estimated nucleated cell counts. Profiled with immunoSEQ multiplex PCR; TCRdb holds only in-frame clones, not every one. That table is the source of V, J and clone size, and D and trimming were worked out from the DNA. The sample lists 250,000 to 350,000 clones; nearly 90% were seen once.

J is TRBJ1-1 and V is TRBV6-5, with 10 bases aligning to TRBD1. Sequencing input: PBMCs or T cells enriched from blood (not recorded which). This TCR derives from a woman aged 18-30 years with acute COVID-19. The CDR3 region has the DNA TGTGCCAGCAGTTCGGGACAGGGGCCGCCGGGCACTGAAGCTTTCTTT. Residues: CASSSGQGPPGTEAFF.